This T cell receptor beta chain was captured in a study of T cells in Graves' hyperthyroidism and ophthalmopathy. Lactation, pregnancy, other autoimmune disease or uncontrolled infection excluded patients. Thyroid ultrasound, orbital computed tomography, clinical symptoms, and serum thyroxine and TRAb underpinned diagnoses. TCR beta CDR3 regions were amplified from RNA. When the TCR CDR3 underwent first-round RT-PCR, the HTBI primer set was used. TCRdb re-analysed the multiplex PCR reads in MiXCR, keeping a single row per CDR3 protein. The top ten clones hold around 27% of a sample with about 96,000 distinct CDR3 sequences, around 50% of them seen once. This clonotype has a count of ten or more. Germline assignment: CDR1 LGHNA and CDR2 YNFKEQ. This CDR3 region has 13 residues. Between the trimmed V and J ends, which lost 0 bases and 7 bases, there was a span of 9 bases.

The rearrangement joins TRBV4-2 to TRBJ1-2, with unresolved D. The material sequenced was blood. The TCR originated in a woman between 40 and 50 years old with Graves' hyperthyroidism. The CDR3 reads CASSQDPIRGYTF. As DNA, the CDR3 is TGTGCCAGCAGCCAAGACCCGATTCGTGGCTACACCTTC.